This paragraph covers one T cell receptor beta chain sequence. Germline assignment: CDR1 LGHDT and CDR2 YNNKEL (reference sequence). Trimming stripped 4 bases from V and 0 bases from J, with 18 bases between. The CDR3 is made up of 17 amino acids. This sample's TCRbeta library carried unique molecular identifier barcodes. MiXCR, run by TCRdb on the PCR reads, gives a single entry per CDR3 protein. The table shows about 360,000 distinct CDR3 sequences, with approximately 12% occurring only once. This sample stems from a study of T-cell reconstitution after alpha-beta-depleted transplantation in children.

The TCR originated in a human donor who donated a stem cell graft to a child with Fanconi anemia. The V gene is TRBV3-1, the J gene TRBJ1-2; D is unresolved. The sample in question was PBMCs, obtained from the stem cell graft. The DNA for the CDR3 is TGTGCCAGCAGCCGCCGCCCCGGGGTCATACCTAACTATGGCTACACCTTC. Encoded protein: CASSRRPGVIPNYGYTF.